This TCR beta chain was retrieved from a study of monozygotic twins with cystic fibrosis. Study results and limitations: Unrelated CF individuals shared fewer identical clonotypes than monozygotic CF twins. V usage most resembled the co-twin in 13 of 16 pairs.

V was cut by 3 bases and J by 8 bases, with 13 bases left in between. In germline, CDR1 is LNHNV, CDR2 YYDKDF (reference sequence). The CDR3 loop spans 14 amino acids. In the case of this clone: The antigen is undetermined.

Sequencing used immunoSEQ multiplex PCR; TCRdb keeps in-frame clones, though not all of them. The sample consists of roughly 28,000 clones, around four fifths of them appearing once. This receptor was identified in a girl under 10 years old with cystic fibrosis. Sequenced material: blood. The J gene is TRBJ1-4, the V gene TRBV15, with a tentative D call TRBD1 (5 bases). The CDR3 here is CATSSDRRREKLFF. DNA of the CDR3: TGTGCCACCAGCAGCGACAGACGGCGGGAAAAACTGTTTTTT.